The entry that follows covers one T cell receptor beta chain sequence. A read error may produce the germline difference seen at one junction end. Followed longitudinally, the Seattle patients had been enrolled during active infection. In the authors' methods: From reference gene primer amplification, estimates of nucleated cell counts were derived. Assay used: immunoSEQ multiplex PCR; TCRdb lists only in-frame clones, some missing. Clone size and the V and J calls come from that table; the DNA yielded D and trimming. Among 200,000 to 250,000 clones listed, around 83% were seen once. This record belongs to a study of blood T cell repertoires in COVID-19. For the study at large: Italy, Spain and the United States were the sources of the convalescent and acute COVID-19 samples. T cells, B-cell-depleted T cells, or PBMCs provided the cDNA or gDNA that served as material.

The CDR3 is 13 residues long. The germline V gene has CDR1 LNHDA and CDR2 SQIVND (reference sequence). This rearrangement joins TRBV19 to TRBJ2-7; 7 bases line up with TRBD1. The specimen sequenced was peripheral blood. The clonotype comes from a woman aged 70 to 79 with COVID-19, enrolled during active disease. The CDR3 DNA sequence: TGTGCCAGTAGTACAGAAAGGGGGACAGACTTATATTTC. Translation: CASSTERGTDLYF.